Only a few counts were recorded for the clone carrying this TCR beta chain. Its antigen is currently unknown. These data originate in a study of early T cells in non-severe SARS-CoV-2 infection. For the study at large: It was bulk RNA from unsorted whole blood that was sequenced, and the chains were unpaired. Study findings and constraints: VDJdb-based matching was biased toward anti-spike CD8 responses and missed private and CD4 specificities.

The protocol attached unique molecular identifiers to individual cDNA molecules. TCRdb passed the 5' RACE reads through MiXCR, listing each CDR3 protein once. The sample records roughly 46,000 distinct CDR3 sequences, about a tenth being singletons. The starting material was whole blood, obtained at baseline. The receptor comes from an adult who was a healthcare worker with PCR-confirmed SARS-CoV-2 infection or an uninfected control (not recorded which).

CDR3 sequence (DNA): TGTGCCAGCAGCAAAGATGTTGGTGGGGATTCTGGGGCCAACGTCCTGACTTTC. Translation gives CASSKDVGGDSGANVLTF. V and J are TRBV21-1 and TRBJ2-6. TRBV21-1 is noted as a pseudogene. The CDR3 is 18 residues long.